Shown below are 9 T cell receptor beta chains from a single sample sequenced in a study of cytomegalovirus exposure and HLA in healthy donors. Researchers ran the PCR with 60 Vbeta and 13 Jbeta primers. Here immunoSEQ multiplex PCR was the method, and the copy in TCRdb shows in-frame clones only, minus some. Of some 120,000 clones listed, about 68% were seen once; the top ten hold roughly 9.7%. The specimen sequenced was PBMCs. The source is a woman aged 40 to 50 in good health and CMV-seropositive.

This clone was detected only a few times. The gene calls are TRBV7-2 and TRBJ1-1; TRBD1 matches at 7 bases. Germline loops: CDR1 SGHTA, CDR2 FQGNSA. The CDR3 is made up of 15 amino acids. The V gene end was trimmed by 5 bases and the J gene end by 1 base; junction bases not matched to a gene: 7. CDR3 protein: CASSLQTGPNTEAFF. CDR3 coding DNA: TGTGCCAGCAGCCTTCAGACAGGGCCGAACACTGAAGCTTTCTTT.

This clone has more than one count but fewer than ten. This rearrangement joins TRBV5-6 to TRBJ2-2; 14 nucleotides line up with TRBD2. The V segment lost 0 bases and the J segment 8 bases; nucleotides outside the gene matches: 9. The germline V gene has CDR1 SGHDT and CDR2 YYEEEE. This CDR3 spans 18 amino acids. Here the CDR3 DNA reads TGTGCCAGCAGCTTGGGTACGGGGACTAGCGGGAGACATGGGGAGCTGTTTTTT. It translates to CASSLGTGTSGRHGELFF.

This CDR3 reads CSVDREDSYNEQFF. The DNA of the CDR3 is TGCAGCGTTGATCGGGAGGACTCCTACAATGAGCAGTTCTTC. The gene calls are TRBV29-1 and TRBJ2-1; 7 positions match TRBD2. The germline V gene has CDR1 SQVTM and CDR2 ANQGSEA. This CDR3 has 14 amino acids. With V trimmed by 3 bases and J by 0 bases, 2 bases remained unmatched.

A note on this clone: The junction departs from germline at one end; a sequencing error may be responsible. V is TRBV7-7 and J is TRBJ2-1; the match to TRBD1 covers 7 bases. CDR3 length: 17 amino acids. Germline V gene lookup returns CDR1 SSHAT and CDR2 FNYEAQ (reference sequence). CDR3 sequence (DNA): TGTGCTAGCAGCGACCACAGGGGACCCCGCTCCTACAATGAGCAGTTCTTC. It yields the protein CASSDHRGPRSYNEQFF.

The chain has TRBV13 and TRBJ2-1, with D perhaps matching TRBD2 (6 bases). The CDR3 length is 15 residues. The germline V gene has CDR1 PRHDT and CDR2 FYEKMQ (reference sequence). Trimming removed 5 bases from V and 12 bases from J, with 23 bases in between. CDR3 nucleotide sequence: TGTGCCAGCAGCCACCTTTTTGGGGACTCTGATGCGCAGTTCTTC. As protein: CASSHLFGDSDAQFF.

The rearrangement uses TRBV5-8 and TRBJ2-7; TRBD2 matches at 13 bases. CDR1 SGHTS and CDR2 YDEGEE come from the germline V gene. With V trimmed by 5 bases and J by 5 bases, 10 bases remained unmatched. CDR3 length equals 16 residues. The CDR3 is CASSSGLAGVRNEQYF. For the CDR3, the DNA is TGTGCCAGCAGTTCCGGACTAGCGGGAGTTCGGAACGAGCAGTACTTC.

The chain recombines TRBV2 with TRBJ1-5; 9 nucleotides match TRBD1. The germline CDR1 and CDR2 sequences are SNHLY and FYNNEI. The CDR3 runs 15 residues. The J segment lost 7 bases and the V segment lost 6 bases, leaving 10 bases of the junction unmatched. The CDR3 region has the DNA TGTGCCAGCAGGTTTAACAGGGGGCATGAACAGCCCCAGCATTTT. Translation: CASRFNRGHEQPQHF.

This chain uses TRBV18 with TRBJ1-4; a weak D match, TRBD1 (6 bases). Germline CDR1 is KGHSH and CDR2 is LQKENI. CDR3 size: 12 residues. The V end was cut by 3 bases, the J end by 11 bases, with 10 bases between. CDR3 sequence reads: CASSPGGPKLFF. CDR3 DNA: TGTGCCAGCTCACCGGGGGGGCCTAAACTGTTTTTT.

This clone was detected a few times. The chain couples TRBV4-3 to TRBJ2-4; 7 bases map to TRBD2. Germline CDR1 reads LGHNA; CDR2 reads YSLEER. V was pared by 0 bases and J by 4 bases, with 9 bases of the junction left unmatched. This CDR3 has 17 amino acids. Here the CDR3 reads CASSQEWGGSGKNIQYF. In DNA form, the CDR3 reads TGCGCCAGCAGCCAAGAGTGGGGCGGGAGCGGAAAAAACATTCAGTACTTC.